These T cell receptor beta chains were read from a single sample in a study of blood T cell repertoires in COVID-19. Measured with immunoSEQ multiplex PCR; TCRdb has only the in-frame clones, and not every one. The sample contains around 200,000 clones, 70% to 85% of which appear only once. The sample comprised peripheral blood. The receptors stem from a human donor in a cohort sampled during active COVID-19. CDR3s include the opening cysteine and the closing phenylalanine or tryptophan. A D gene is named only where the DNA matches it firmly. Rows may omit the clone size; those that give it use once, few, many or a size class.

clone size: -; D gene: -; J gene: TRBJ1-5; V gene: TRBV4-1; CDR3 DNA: TGCGCCAGCAGCCAAGAGGTAGACAATAGCAATCAGCCCCAGCATTTT; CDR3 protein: CASSQEVDNSNQPQHF
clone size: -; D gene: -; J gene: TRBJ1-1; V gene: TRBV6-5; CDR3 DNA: TGTGCCAGCAGTCCCAACAGGCTTGGAGCTTTCTTT; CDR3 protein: CASSPNRLGAFF
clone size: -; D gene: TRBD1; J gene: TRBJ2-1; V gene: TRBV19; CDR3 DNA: TGTGCCATCCCACCAGATCTCCGGGACAGGGGGCGGAATGAGCAGTTCTTC; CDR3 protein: CAIPPDLRDRGRNEQFF
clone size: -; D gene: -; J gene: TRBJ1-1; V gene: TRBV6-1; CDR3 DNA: TGTGCCAGCAGTGAATCAGGGAGGACTGAAGCTTTCTTT; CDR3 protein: CASSESGRTEAFF
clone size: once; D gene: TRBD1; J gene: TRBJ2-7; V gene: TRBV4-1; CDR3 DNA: TGCGCCAGCAGCCAAACAGGGGGCCTTTCCTACGAGCAGTACTTC; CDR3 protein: CASSQTGGLSYEQYF
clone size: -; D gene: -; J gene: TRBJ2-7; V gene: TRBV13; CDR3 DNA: TGTGCCAGCAGCTTAGGGGCATCGTTACACTACGAGCAGTACTTC; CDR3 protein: CASSLGASLHYEQYF
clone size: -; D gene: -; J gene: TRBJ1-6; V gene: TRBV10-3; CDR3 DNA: TGTGCCATCAGTGAGTCTTACAGGTCGGATTCACCCCTCCACTTT; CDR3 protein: CAISESYRSDSPLHF
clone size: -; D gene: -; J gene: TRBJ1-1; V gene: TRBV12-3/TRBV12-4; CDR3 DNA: TGTGCCAGCAGCAGGGGGAACACTGAAGCTTTCTTT; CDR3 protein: CASSRGNTEAFF
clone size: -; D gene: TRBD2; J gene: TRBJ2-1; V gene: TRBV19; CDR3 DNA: TGTGCCAGTAGTATAGATTGGACTAGCGCGGGCTCCTACAATGAGCAGTTCTTC; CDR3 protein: CASSIDWTSAGSYNEQFF
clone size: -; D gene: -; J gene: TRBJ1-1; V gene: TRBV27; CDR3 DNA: TGTGCCAGCAGTCCCCACGAGGGTCGTTATGGCACTGAAGCTTTCTTT; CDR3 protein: CASSPHEGRYGTEAFF
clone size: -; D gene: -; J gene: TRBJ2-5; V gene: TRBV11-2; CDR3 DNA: TGTGCCAGCAGCTCCGCCCCGGTTCCTCAAGAGACCCAGTACTTC; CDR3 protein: CASSSAPVPQETQYF
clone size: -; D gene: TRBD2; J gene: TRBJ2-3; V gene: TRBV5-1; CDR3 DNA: TGCGCCAGCAGCTTGGCACTTAGCGGGGGTAACACAGATACGCAGTATTTT; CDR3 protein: CASSLALSGGNTDTQYF
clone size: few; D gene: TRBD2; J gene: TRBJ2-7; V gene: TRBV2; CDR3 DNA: TGTGCCAGCAGTGGGACTAGCGGGGGCTTAGGATTCTACGAGCAGTACTTC; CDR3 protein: CASSGTSGGLGFYEQYF
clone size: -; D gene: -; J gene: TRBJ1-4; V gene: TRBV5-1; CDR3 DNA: TGCGCCAGCAGCGTATCAGGGTCTGCAACTAATGAAAAACTGTTTTTT; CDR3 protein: CASSVSGSATNEKLFF
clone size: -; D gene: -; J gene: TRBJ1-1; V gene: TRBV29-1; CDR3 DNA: TGCACCAGTGGCGGAAACACTGAAGCTTTCTTT; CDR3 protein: CTSGGNTEAFF
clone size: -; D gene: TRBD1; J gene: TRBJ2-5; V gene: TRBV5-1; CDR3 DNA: TGCGCCAGCAGCGTGACAGGGGGAGAAGAGACCCAGTACTTC; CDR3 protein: CASSVTGGEETQYF
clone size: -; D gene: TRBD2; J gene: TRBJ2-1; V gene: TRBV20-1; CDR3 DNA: TGCAGTGCTAGTTTTCTAGCGGGGGCCCCTTACAATGAGCAGTTCTTC; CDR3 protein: CSASFLAGAPYNEQFF
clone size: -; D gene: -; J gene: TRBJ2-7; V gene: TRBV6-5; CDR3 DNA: TGTGCCAGCAGGGCACGGGAAAGCTCCTACGAGCAGTACTTC; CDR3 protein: CASRARESSYEQYF
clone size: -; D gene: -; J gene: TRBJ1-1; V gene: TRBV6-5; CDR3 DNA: TGTGCCAGCAGTATGACAGAAATGAACACTGAAGCTTTCTTT; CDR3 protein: CASSMTEMNTEAFF
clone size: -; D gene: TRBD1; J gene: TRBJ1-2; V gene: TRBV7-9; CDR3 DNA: TGTGCCAGCAGCCCAGGGACAGGGGGTCCTTATGGCTACACCTTC; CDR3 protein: CASSPGTGGPYGYTF
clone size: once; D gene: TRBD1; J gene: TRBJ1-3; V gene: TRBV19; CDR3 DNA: TGTGCCAGTAGTGTGGGACAGGGGGCGAAGGGAAACACCATATATTTT; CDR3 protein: CASSVGQGAKGNTIYF
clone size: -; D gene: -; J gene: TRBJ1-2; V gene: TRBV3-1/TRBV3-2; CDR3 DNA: TGTGCCAGCAGCCAAGCTACTTTGAGGCCTGGCTACACCTTC; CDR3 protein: CASSQATLRPGYTF
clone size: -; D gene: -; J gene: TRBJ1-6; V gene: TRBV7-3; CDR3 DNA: TGTGCCAGCAAAACGGGGGGGAGGTGGTCACCCCTCCACTTT; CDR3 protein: CASKTGGRWSPLHF
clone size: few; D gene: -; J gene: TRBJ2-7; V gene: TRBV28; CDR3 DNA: TGTGCCAGCAGTCCCCTGGCAGGGGGGCCTGGGGAGCAGTACTTC; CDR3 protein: CASSPLAGGPGEQYF
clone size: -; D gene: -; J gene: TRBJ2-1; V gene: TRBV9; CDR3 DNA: TGTGCCAGCAGCGTAGGGGCTAGCGCACGCTCCTACAATGAGCAGTTCTTC; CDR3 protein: CASSVGASARSYNEQFF
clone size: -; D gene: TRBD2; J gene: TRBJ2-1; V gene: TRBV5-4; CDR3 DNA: TGTGCCAGCAGCTTGGAGTTGGCGGGGGTGCGGTCCAATGAGCAGTTCTTC; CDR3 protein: CASSLELAGVRSNEQFF
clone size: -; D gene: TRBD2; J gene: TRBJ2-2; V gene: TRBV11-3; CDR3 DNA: TGTGCCAGCAGCGCCAGCGGGGGTGGGCTGTTTTTT; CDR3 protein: CASSASGGGLFF
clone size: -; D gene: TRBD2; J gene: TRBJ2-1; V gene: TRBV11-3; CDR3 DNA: TGTGCCAGCAGCCCCACAGCGGGGGGTCTTTCCTACAATGAGCAGTTCTTC; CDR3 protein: CASSPTAGGLSYNEQFF
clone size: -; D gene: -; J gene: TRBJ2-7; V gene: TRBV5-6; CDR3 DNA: TGTGCCAGCAGCCCGGGACACCGCGAGCAGTACTTC; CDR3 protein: CASSPGHREQYF
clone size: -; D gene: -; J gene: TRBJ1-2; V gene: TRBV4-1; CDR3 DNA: TGCGCCAGCAGCCAAGTGTGGGCAGGCTATGGCTACACCTTC; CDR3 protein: CASSQVWAGYGYTF
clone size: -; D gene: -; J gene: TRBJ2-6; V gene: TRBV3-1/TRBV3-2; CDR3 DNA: TGTGCCAGCAGCCAAGTTACCACAGGCTCTGGGGCCAACGTCCTGACTTTC; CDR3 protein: CASSQVTTGSGANVLTF
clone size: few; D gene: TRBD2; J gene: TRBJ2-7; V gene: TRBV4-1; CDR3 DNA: TGCGCCAGCAGCCAACCACTAGCGGGGGCCAGCTCCTACGAGCAGTACTTC; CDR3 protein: CASSQPLAGASSYEQYF
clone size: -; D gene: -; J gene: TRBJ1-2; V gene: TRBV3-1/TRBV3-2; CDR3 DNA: TGTGCCAGCAGCCGAGGGGGGGTGAGCAACTATGGCTACACCTTC; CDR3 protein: CASSRGGVSNYGYTF
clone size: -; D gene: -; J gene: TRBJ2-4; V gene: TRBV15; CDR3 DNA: TGTGCCACCAGCAGAGGTGCAGTTTTAGCCAAAAACATTCAGTACTTC; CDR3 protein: CATSRGAVLAKNIQYF
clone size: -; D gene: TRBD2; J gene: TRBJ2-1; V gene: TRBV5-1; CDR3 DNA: TGCGCCAGCAGCTCGATTGCCCCGATGACGGGGGGGAAAACGGATGAGCAGTTCTTC; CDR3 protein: CASSSIAPMTGGKTDEQFF
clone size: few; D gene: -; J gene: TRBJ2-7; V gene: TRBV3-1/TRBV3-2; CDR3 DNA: TGTGCCAGCAGCTCCCCGACAGGTCTCGAGCAGTACTTC; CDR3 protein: CASSSPTGLEQYF
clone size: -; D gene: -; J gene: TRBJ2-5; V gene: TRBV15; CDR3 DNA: TGTGCCACCAGCAGAGATTTGACAGGACAAGAGACCCAGTACTTC; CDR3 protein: CATSRDLTGQETQYF
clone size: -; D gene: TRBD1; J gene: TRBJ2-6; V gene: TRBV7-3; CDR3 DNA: TGTGCCAGCAGATCACAGGGGTCCGGCGTCCTGACTTTC; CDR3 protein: CASRSQGSGVLTF
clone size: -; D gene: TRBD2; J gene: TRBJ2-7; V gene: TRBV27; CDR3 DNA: TGTGCCAGCAGTTTCAGCGGGGGCTACGAGCAGTACTTC; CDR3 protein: CASSFSGGYEQYF
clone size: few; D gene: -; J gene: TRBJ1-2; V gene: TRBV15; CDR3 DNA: TGTGCCACCGGGGACTTCCGAGGCGGCTACACCTTC; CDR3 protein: CATGDFRGGYTF
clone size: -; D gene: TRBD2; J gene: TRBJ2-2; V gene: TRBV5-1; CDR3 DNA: TGCGCCAGCAGCCTTAGCGGGGGGCAAACCGGGGAGCTGTTTTTT; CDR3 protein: CASSLSGGQTGELFF
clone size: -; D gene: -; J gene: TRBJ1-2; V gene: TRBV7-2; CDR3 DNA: TGTGCCAGCAGCTTAGCGGTGGCAGGCTATGGCTACACCTTC; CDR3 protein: CASSLAVAGYGYTF
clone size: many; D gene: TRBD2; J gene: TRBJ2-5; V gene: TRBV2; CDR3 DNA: TGTGCTGCTAGCGGGAGCCGCCAAGAGACCCAGTACTTC; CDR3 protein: CAASGSRQETQYF
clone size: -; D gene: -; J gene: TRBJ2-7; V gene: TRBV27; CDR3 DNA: TGTGCCAGCAGCAATCACAAGTCCGAGCAGTACTTC; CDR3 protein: CASSNHKSEQYF
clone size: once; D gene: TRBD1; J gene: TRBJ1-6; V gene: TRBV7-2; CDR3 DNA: TGTGCCAGCAGCTGGGGACAGTATAATTCACCCCTCCACTTT; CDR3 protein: CASSWGQYNSPLHF
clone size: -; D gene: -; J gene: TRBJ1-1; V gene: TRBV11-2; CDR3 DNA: TGTGCCAGCAGCCACGCGGGGAACACTGAAGCTTTCTTT; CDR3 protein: CASSHAGNTEAFF
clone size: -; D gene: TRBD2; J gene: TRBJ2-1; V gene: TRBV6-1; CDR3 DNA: TGTGCCAGCAGTGAAGAAGCGGGGGGTTACAATGAGCAGTTCTTC; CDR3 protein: CASSEEAGGYNEQFF
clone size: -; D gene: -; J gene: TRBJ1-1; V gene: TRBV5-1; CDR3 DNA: TGCGCCAGCAGCCCTAACCTGTCTCATGGCACTGAAGCTTTCTTT; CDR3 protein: CASSPNLSHGTEAFF